The 5 T cell receptor beta chains listed next were all sequenced from one sample in a study of beta chain features in type 1 diabetes. All of the isolated RNA was reverse transcribed, so expressed TCRB transcripts were sequenced. The method was immunoSEQ multiplex PCR; TCRdb's version includes in-frame clones alone and lacks a portion of them. This sample has fewer than 200,000 clones, with under 9.5% found just once. The specimen sequenced was central memory CD4+ T cells from blood. These receptor sequences come from a man aged 18 to 29 in good health.

This clone has ten or more counts. The rearrangement links TRBV5-6 to TRBJ2-7; 8 bases line up with TRBD1. CDR1 is SGHDT and CDR2 is YYEEEE in the germline V gene. Losses at the gene ends were 2 bases for V and 0 bases for J; bases not matched to a gene: 10. CDR3 size: 17 residues. CDR3 nucleotides: TGTGCCAGCAGCTTAATTGGGACAGGAGGGAACTCCTACGAGCAGTACTTC. This encodes CASSLIGTGGNSYEQYF.

The CDR3 here is CASSFDRDKLYGYTF. CDR3 nucleotides: TGTGCCAGCAGCTTCGACCGGGACAAACTCTATGGCTACACCTTC. The chain couples TRBV7-2 to TRBJ1-2; D is perhaps TRBD1 (6 bases). The CDR3 consists of 15 residues. Trimming shortened V by 3 bases and J by 4 bases, and 15 bases separated the two germline ends. The germline V gene encodes CDR1 SGHTA and CDR2 FQGNSA.

V usage is TRBV27 and J usage is TRBJ2-7; TRBD2 matches at 13 bases. Germline trimming cut 6 bases from V and 2 bases from J; bases unmatched to any gene: 4. There are 15 residues in the CDR3. Germline V CDR1 and CDR2: MNHEY, SMNVEV (reference sequence). CDR3 loop: CASRTSGGNPYEQYF. CDR3 bases: TGTGCCAGCAGGACTAGCGGGGGGAATCCCTACGAGCAGTACTTC.

The sample holds a few counts of this clone. The chain has TRBV9 and TRBJ1-2; perhaps TRBD1 as D (6 bases). V was clipped by 0 bases and J by 0 bases, with 12 bases between them. In germline, CDR1 is SGDLS, CDR2 YYNGEE. This CDR3 is built from 16 residues. This CDR3 reads CASSVAGGAANYGYTF. CDR3 nucleotides: TGTGCCAGCAGCGTAGCCGGGGGGGCAGCTAACTATGGCTACACCTTC.

This chain connects TRBV9 to TRBJ2-5; 10 bases fit TRBD2. The germline gives CDR1 SGDLS, CDR2 YYNGEE. V gave up 4 bases and J gave up 4 bases; unmatched junction bases: 10. This CDR3 is built from 16 residues. DNA of the CDR3: TGTGCCAGCAGCTCAGAGGCTAGCGGGGGCCCAGAGACCCAGTACTTC. This sequence encodes CASSSEASGGPETQYF.